These T cell receptor beta chains were read from a single sample in a study of blood T cell repertoires in COVID-19. Method: immunoSEQ multiplex PCR; TCRdb's copy keeps in-frame clones and lacks some. The sample records about 59,000 clones, about 72% being singletons. Sequenced material: peripheral blood. The receptors were sampled from an elderly man with acute or convalescent COVID-19. Each CDR3 is given with its conserved first and last residue. D genes are given only for firm matches. Only some rows state a clone size, as once, few, many or a class for expanded clones.

J gene | V gene | D gene | clone size | CDR3 protein | CDR3 DNA
TRBJ2-1 | TRBV7-9 | TRBD2 | - | CASSRRLAGVMDEQFF | TGTGCCAGCAGCAGACGACTAGCGGGAGTTATGGATGAGCAGTTCTTC
TRBJ1-6 | TRBV7-9 | - | few | CASSLEMANSPLHF | TGTGCCAGCAGCTTAGAAATGGCTAATTCACCCCTCCACTTT
TRBJ2-3 | TRBV5-1 | TRBD1 | once | CASSRTGDTDTQYF | TGCGCCAGCAGCAGGACAGGGGACACAGATACGCAGTATTTT
TRBJ2-2 | TRBV7-6 | TRBD1 | - | CASNSGGPNTGELFF | TGTGCCAGCAATTCAGGGGGACCGAACACCGGGGAGCTGTTTTTT
TRBJ2-5 | TRBV10-3 | - | - | CAISVNNQETQYF | TGTGCCATCAGTGTTAACAACCAAGAGACCCAGTACTTC
TRBJ1-2 | TRBV28 | - | - | CASSFGGTSNYGYTF | TGTGCCAGCAGTTTCGGGGGGACATCAAACTATGGCTACACCTTC
TRBJ1-2 | TRBV3-1/TRBV3-2 | - | - | CASSQDFYYGYTF | TGTGCCAGCAGCCAAGACTTTTACTATGGCTACACCTTC
TRBJ2-1 | TRBV18 | - | - | CASCLGGGSEQFF | TGTGCCAGCTGCCTAGGGGGGGGCAGTGAGCAGTTCTTC
TRBJ2-7 | TRBV7-8 | TRBD2 | - | CASSLAGLTYEQYF | TGTGCCAGCAGTCTAGCGGGGCTTACCTACGAGCAGTACTTC
TRBJ2-5 | TRBV29-1 | TRBD2 | - | CSVDPGLAGRETQYF | TGCAGCGTTGACCCCGGACTAGCGGGAAGAGAGACCCAGTACTTC
TRBJ1-1 | TRBV25-1 | - | - | CASREREGEAFF | TGTGCCAGCAGGGAGAGGGAGGGGGAAGCTTTCTTT
TRBJ1-1 | TRBV7-6 | - | - | CASSPQTDLNTEAFF | TGTGCCAGCAGCCCCCAGACAGATTTGAACACTGAAGCTTTCTTT
TRBJ1-2 | TRBV29-1 | - | - | CSVEDPMQGKSLGYTF | TGCAGCGTTGAAGATCCTATGCAGGGGAAGTCCCTTGGCTACACCTTC
TRBJ1-1 | TRBV5-1 | - | - | CASRRLPQGQGTEAFF | TGCGCCAGCAGACGGTTGCCTCAGGGTCAGGGCACTGAAGCTTTCTTT
TRBJ2-1 | TRBV12-3/TRBV12-4 | TRBD1 | - | CASRIQPTGRQFF | TGTGCCAGCAGAATCCAACCGACAGGGAGGCAGTTCTTC